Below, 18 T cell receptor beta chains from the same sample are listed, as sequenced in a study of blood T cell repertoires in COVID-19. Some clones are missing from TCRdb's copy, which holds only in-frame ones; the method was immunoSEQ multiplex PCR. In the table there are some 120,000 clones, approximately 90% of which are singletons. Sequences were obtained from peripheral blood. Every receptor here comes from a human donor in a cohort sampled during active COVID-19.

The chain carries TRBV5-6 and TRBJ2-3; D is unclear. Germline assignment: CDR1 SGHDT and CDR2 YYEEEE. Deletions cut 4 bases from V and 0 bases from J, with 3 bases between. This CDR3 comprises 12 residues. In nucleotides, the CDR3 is TGTGCCAGCAGCGAGAGCACAGATACGCAGTATTTT. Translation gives CASSESTDTQYF. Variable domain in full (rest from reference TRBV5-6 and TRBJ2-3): DAGVTQSPTHLIKTRGQQVTLRCSPKSGHDTVSWYQQALGQGPQFIFQYYEEEERQRGNFPDRFSGHQFPNYSSELNVNALLLGDSALYLCASSESTDTQYFGPGTRLTVL.

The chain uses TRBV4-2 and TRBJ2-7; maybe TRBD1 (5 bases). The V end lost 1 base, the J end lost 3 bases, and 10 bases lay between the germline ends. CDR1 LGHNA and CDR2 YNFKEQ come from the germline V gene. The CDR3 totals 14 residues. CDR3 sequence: CASSQGLQGYEQYF. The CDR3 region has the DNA TGTGCCAGCAGCCAAGGTCTGCAGGGCTACGAGCAGTACTTC.

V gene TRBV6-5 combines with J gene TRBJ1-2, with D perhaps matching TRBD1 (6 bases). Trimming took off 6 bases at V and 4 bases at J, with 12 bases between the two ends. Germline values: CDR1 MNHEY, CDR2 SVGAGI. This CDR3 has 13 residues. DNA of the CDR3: TGTGCCAGCAGCCCAGGGGTGGGCTATGGCTACACCTTC. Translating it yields CASSPGVGYGYTF.

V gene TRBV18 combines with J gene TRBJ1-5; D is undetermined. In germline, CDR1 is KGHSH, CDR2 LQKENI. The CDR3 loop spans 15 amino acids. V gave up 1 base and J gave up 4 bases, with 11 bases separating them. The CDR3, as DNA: TGTGCCAGCTCACCACTGCAGGACTCAAATCAGCCCCAGCATTTT. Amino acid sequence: CASSPLQDSNQPQHF.

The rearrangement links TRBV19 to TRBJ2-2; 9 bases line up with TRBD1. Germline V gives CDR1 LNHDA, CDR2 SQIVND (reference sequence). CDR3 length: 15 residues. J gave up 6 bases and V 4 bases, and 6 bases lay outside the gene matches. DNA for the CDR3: TGTGCCAGTAGTAAACAGGGGGCGAGGGCCGGGGAGCTGTTTTTT. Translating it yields CASSKQGARAGELFF.

CDR3 loop: CASSINWAGIGDEQFF. CDR3 bases: TGTGCCAGTAGTATAAATTGGGCAGGGATAGGAGATGAGCAGTTCTTC. V and J are TRBV19 and TRBJ2-1, with D possibly TRBD1 on 5 matching bases. V dropped 2 bases and J dropped 8 bases, with 19 bases sitting between them. The CDR3 covers 16 residues. The germline V gene has CDR1 LNHDA and CDR2 SQIVND (reference sequence).

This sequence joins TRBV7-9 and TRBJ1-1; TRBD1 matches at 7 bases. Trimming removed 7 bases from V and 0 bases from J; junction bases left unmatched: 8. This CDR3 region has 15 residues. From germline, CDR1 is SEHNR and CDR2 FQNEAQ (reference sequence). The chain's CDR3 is CASTRDSFMNTEAFF. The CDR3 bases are TGTGCCAGCACCCGGGACAGTTTCATGAACACTGAAGCTTTCTTT.

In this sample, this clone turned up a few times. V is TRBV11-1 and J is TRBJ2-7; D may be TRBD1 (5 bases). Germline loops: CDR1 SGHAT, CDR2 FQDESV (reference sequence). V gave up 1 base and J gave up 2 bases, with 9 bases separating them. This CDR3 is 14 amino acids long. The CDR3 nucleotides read TGTGCCAGCAGCTTAGAGACCAGGGCCTACGAGCAGTACTTC. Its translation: CASSLETRAYEQYF.

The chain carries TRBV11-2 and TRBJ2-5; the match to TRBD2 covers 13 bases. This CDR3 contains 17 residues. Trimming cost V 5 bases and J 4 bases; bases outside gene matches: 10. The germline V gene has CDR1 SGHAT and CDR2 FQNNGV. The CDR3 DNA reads TGTGCCAGCAGCCGGGGACTAGCGGGACGGAGGGGAGAGACCCAGTACTTC. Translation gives CASSRGLAGRRGETQYF.

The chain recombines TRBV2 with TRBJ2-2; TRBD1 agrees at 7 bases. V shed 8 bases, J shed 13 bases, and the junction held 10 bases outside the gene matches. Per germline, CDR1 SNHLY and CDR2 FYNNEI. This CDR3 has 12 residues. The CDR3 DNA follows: TGTGCCAGCGGAGGACAGGTTCGTTGGCTGTTTTTT. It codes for CASGGQVRWLFF.

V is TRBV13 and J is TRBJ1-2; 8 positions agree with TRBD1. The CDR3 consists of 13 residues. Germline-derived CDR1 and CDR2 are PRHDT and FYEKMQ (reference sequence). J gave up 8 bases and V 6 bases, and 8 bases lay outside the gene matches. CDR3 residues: CASRLQGVIGYTF. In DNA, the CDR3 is TGTGCCAGCAGGTTACAGGGGGTTATAGGCTACACCTTC. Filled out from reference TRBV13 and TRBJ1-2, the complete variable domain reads AAGVIQSPRHLIKEKRETATLKCYPIPRHDTVYWYQQGPGQDPQFLISFYEKMQSDKGSIPDRFSAQQFSDYHSELNMSSLELGDSALYFCASRLQGVIGYTFGSGTRLTVV.

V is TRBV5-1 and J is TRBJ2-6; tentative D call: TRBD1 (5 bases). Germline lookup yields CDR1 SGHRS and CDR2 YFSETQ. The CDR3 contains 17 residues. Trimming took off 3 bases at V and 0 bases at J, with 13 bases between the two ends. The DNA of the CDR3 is TGCGCCAGCAGCTCCCAGGGTCCGGGCTCTGGGGCCAACGTCCTGACTTTC. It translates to CASSSQGPGSGANVLTF.

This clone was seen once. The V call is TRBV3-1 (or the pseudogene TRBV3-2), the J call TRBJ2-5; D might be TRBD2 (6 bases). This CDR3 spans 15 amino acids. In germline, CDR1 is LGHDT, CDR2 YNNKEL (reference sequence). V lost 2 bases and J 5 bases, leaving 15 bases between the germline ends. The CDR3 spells CASSQFTGRGETQYF. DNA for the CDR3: TGTGCCAGCAGCCAATTCACAGGCCGGGGGGAGACCCAGTACTTC.

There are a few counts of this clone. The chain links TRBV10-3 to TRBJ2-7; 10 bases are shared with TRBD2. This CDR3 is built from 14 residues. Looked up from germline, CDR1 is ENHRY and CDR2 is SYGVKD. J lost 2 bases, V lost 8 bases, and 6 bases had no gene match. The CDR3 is CAISGLANPYEQYF. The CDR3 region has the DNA TGTGCCATCTCGGGACTAGCGAACCCCTACGAGCAGTACTTC.

CDR3 residues: CASSFDGVSYEQYF. CDR3 nucleotides: TGTGCCAGCAGCTTTGACGGAGTAAGCTACGAGCAGTACTTC. The V gene is TRBV7-6, the J gene TRBJ2-7; no firm D call. CDR3 length equals 14 residues. Germline V CDR1 and CDR2: SGHVS, FNYEAQ. The germline V and J ends were trimmed by 3 bases and 3 bases, with 12 bases remaining between them.

The CDR3 loop is CASSSGGIGVYGYTF. The CDR3 coding sequence is TGTGCCAGCAGCTCCGGAGGAATTGGGGTCTATGGCTACACCTTC. This rearrangement joins TRBV7-9 to TRBJ1-2; no reliable D call. The CDR3 covers 15 residues. Germline-derived CDR1 and CDR2 are SEHNR and FQNEAQ (reference sequence). Trimming pared 4 bases from V and 4 bases from J, leaving 16 bases between.

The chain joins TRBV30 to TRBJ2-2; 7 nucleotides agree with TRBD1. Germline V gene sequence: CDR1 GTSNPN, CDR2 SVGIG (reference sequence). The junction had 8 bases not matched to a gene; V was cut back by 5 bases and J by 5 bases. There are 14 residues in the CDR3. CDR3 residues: CAWSRDSRTGELFF. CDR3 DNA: TGTGCCTGGTCCCGGGACAGTCGGACCGGGGAGCTGTTTTTT.

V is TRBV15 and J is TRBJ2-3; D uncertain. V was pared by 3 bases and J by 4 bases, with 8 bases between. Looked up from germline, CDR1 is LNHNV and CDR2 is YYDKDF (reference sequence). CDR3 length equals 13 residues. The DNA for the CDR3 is TGTGCCACCAGCAGGGGCGTGGCAGATACGCAGTATTTT. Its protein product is CATSRGVADTQYF.